This T cell receptor beta chain was captured in a study of cytomegalovirus exposure and HLA in healthy donors. Study results and limitations: For cytomegalovirus status, the classifier reportedly gave diagnoses with high specificity and sensitivity. In the 120 or so validation repertoires, just under 95% of cluster scores exceeded 0, per a later analysis. Researchers reported that a few CMV-associated chains were confirmed in vitro as CMV antigen-specific. Rare sequences made up most TCRs, while some public TCRs were found in many donors.

The CDR3 contains 12 residues. Germline values: CDR1 SGHRS, CDR2 YFSETQ. Trimming shortened V by 5 bases and J by 3 bases, and 8 bases separated the two germline ends. Sequenced by immunoSEQ multiplex PCR; TCRdb stores in-frame clones only, minus some. The profile shows roughly 330,000 clones, roughly 90% of them singletons. With regard to this clone: Its target is unknown.

The TCR was taken from a woman in her 30s in good health and CMV-seropositive. V is TRBV5-1 and J is TRBJ1-2; D unclear. The specimen sequenced was PBMCs. The CDR3 coding sequence is TGCGCCAGCAGTGAGGTTGACTATGGCTACACCTTC. Amino acids: CASSEVDYGYTF.